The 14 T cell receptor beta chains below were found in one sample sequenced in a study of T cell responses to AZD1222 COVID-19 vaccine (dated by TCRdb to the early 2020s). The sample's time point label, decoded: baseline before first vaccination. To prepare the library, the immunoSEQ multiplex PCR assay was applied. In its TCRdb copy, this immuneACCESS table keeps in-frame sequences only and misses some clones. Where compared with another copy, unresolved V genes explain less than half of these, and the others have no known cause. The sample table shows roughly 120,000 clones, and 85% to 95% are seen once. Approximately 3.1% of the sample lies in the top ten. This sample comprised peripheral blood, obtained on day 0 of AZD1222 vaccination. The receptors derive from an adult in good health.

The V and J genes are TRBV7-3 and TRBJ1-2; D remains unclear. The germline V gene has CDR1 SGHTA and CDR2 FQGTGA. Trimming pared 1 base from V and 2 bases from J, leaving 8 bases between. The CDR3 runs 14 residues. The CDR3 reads CASSLIPGNYGYTF. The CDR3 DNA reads TGTGCCAGCAGCTTAATACCGGGAAACTATGGCTACACCTTC.

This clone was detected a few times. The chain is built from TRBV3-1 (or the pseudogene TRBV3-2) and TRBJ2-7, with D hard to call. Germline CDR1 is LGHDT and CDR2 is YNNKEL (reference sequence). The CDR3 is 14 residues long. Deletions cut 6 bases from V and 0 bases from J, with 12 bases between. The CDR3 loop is CASRSGAFSYEQYF. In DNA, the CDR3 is TGTGCCAGCAGATCTGGCGCGTTCTCCTACGAGCAGTACTTC.

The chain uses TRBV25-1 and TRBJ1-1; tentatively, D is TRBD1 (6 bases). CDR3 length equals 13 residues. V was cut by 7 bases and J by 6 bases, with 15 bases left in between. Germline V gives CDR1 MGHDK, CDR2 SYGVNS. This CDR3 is CASINRVGAEAFF. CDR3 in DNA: TGTGCCAGCATAAACAGGGTTGGGGCTGAAGCTTTCTTT.

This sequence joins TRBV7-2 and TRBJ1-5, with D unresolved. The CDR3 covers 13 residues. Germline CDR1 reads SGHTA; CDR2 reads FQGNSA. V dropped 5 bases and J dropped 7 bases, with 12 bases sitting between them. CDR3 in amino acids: CASSPVNDQPQHF. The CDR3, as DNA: TGTGCCAGCAGCCCTGTGAACGACCAGCCCCAGCATTTT. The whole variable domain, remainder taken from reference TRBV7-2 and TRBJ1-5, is GAGVSQSPSNKVTEKGKDVELRCDPISGHTALYWYRQSLGQGLEFLIYFQGNSAPDKSGLPSDRFSAERTGGSVSTLTIQRTQQEDSAVYLCASSPVNDQPQHFGDGTRLSIL.

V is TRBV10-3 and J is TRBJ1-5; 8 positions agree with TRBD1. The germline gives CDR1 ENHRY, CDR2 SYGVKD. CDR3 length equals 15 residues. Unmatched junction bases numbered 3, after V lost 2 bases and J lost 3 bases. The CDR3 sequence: CAISETDRANQPQHF. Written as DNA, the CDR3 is TGTGCCATCAGTGAGACGGACAGGGCCAATCAGCCCCAGCATTTT.

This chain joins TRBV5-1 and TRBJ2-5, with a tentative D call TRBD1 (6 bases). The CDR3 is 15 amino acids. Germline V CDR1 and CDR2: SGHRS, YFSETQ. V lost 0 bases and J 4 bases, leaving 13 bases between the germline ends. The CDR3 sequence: CASSLAPQGGETQYF. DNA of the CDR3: TGCGCCAGCAGCTTGGCCCCACAGGGTGGAGAGACCCAGTACTTC.

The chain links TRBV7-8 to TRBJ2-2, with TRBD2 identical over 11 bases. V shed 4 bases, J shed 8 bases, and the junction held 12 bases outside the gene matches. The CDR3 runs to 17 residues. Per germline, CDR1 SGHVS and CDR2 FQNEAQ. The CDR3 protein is CASSSVLLAGDAGELFF. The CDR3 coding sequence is TGTGCCAGCAGCTCAGTACTACTAGCGGGAGACGCGGGGGAGCTGTTTTTT.

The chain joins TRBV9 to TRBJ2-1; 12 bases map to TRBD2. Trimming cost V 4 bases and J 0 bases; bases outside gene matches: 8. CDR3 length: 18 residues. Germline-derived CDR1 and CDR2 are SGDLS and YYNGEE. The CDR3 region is CASSPLAGGTSSYNEQFF. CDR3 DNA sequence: TGTGCCAGCAGCCCCCTAGCGGGAGGGACCAGCTCCTACAATGAGCAGTTCTTC.

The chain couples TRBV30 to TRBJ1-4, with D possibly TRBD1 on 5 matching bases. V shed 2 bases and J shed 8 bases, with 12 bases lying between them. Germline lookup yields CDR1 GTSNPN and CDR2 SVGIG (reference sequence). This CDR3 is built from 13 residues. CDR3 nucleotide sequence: TGTGCCTGGAGTATAAGCGGGGGAGAAAAACTGTTTTTT. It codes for CAWSISGGEKLFF.

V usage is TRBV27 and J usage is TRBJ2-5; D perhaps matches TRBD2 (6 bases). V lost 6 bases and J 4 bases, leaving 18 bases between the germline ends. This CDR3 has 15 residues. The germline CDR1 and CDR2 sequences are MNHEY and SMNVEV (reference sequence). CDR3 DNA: TGTGCCAGCAGCTTTGAGGGAGCGGGTGTAGAGACCCAGTACTTC. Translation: CASSFEGAGVETQYF.

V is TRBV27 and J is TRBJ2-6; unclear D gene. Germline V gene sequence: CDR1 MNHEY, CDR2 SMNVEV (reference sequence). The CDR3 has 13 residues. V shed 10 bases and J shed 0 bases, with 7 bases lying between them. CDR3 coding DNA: TGTGCCACCCACCCCTCTGGGGCCAACGTCCTGACTTTC. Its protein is CATHPSGANVLTF.

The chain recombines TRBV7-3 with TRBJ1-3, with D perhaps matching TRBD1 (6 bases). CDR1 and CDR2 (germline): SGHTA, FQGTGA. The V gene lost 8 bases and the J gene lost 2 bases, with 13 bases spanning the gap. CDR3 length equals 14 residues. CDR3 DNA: TGTGCCAGCGGAACAGGGTCACCTGGAAACACCATATATTTT. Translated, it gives CASGTGSPGNTIYF.

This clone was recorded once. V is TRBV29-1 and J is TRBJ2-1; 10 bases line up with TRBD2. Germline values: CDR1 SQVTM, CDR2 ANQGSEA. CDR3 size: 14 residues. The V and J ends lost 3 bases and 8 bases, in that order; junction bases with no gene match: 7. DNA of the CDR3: TGCAGCGTTGACAGGCTAGCGGGAGTTGATGAGCAGTTCTTC. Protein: CSVDRLAGVDEQFF.

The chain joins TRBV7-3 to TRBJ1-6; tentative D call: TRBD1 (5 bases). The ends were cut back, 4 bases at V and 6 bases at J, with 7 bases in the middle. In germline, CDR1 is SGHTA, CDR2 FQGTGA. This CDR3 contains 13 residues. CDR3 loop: CASSSGGNSPLHF. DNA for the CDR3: TGTGCCAGCAGCTCGGGGGGTAATTCACCCCTCCACTTT.